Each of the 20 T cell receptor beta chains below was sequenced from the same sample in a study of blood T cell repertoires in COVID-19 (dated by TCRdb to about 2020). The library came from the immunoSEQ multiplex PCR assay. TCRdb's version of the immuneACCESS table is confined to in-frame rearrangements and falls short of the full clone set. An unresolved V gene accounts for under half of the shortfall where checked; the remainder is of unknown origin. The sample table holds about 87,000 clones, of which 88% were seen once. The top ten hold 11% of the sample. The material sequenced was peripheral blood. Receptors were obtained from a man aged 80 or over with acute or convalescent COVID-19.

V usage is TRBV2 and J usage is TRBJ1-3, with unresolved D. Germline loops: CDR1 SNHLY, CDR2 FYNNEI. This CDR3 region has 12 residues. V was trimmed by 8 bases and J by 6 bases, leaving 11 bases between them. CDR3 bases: TGTGCCAGCGGCTCGAGGGAAAACACCATATATTTT. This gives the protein CASGSRENTIYF.

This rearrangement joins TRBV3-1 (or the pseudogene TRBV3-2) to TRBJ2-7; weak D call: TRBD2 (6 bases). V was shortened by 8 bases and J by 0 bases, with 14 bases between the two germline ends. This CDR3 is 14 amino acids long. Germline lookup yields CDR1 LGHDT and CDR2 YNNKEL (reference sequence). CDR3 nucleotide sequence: TGTGCCAGCGGATGGGGGGTGGGCTCCTACGAGCAGTACTTC. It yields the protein CASGWGVGSYEQYF.

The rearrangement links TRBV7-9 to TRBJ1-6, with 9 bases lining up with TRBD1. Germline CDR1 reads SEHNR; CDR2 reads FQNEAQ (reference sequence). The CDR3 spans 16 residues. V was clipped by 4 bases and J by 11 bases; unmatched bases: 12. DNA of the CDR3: TGTGCCAGCAGCTCCCCCTTGCCGACAGGGGGTCCACCCCTCCACTTT. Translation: CASSSPLPTGGPPLHF.

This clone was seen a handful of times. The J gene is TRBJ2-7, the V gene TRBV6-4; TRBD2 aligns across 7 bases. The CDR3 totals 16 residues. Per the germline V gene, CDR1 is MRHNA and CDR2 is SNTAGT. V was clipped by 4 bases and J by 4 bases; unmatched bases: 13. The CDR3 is CASSVRTRLGLYEQYF. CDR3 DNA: TGTGCCAGCAGTGTCCGGACTAGATTGGGCCTATACGAGCAGTACTTC.

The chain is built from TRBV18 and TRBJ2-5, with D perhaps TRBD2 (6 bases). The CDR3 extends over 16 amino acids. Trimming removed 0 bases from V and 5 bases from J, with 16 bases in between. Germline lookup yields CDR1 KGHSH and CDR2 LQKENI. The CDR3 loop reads CASSPPGGVLKETQYF. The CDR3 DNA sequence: TGTGCCAGCTCACCACCGGGCGGGGTCCTCAAGGAGACCCAGTACTTC.

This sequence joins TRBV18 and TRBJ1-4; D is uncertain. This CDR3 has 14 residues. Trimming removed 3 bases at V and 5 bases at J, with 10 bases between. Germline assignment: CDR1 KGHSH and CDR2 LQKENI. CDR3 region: CASSPRSQNEKLFF. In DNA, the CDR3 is TGTGCCAGCTCACCTAGAAGCCAAAATGAAAAACTGTTTTTT.

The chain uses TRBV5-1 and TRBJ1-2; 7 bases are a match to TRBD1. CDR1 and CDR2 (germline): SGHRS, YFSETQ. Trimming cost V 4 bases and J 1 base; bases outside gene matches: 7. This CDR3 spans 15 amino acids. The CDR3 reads CASSLGTAFNYGYTF. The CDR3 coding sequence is TGCGCCAGCAGCCTCGGGACAGCTTTTAACTATGGCTACACCTTC.

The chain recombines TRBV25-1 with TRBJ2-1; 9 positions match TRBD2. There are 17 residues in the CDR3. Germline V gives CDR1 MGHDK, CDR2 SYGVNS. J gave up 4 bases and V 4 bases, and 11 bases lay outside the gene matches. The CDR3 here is CASSAPAGGPLYNEQFF. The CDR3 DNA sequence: TGTGCCAGCAGTGCCCCCGCGGGGGGGCCGCTGTACAATGAGCAGTTCTTC.

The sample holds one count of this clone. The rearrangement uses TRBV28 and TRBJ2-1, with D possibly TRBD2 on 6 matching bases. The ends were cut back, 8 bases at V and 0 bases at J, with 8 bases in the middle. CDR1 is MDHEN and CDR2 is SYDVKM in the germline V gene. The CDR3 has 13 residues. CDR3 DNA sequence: TGTGCCAGCGGGGGGAGCTCCTACAATGAGCAGTTCTTC. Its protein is CASGGSSYNEQFF.

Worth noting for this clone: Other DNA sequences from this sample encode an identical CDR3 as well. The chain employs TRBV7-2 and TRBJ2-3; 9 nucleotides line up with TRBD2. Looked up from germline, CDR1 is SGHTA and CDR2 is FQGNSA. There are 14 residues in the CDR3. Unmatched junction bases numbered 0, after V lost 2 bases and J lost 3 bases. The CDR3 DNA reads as TGTGCCAGCAGCTTACTAGCGGGGACAGATACGCAGTATTTT. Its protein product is CASSLLAGTDTQYF. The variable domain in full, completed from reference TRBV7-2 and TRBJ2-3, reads GAGVSQSPSNKVTEKGKDVELRCDPISGHTALYWYRQSLGQGLEFLIYFQGNSAPDKSGLPSDRFSAERTGGSVSTLTIQRTQQEDSAVYLCASSLLAGTDTQYFGPGTRLTVL.

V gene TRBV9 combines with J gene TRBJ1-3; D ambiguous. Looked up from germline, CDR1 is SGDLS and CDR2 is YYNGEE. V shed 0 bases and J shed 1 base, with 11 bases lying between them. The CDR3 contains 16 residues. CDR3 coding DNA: TGTGCCAGCAGCGTAGAGAATGGAGGGTCTGGAAACACCATATATTTT. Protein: CASSVENGGSGNTIYF.

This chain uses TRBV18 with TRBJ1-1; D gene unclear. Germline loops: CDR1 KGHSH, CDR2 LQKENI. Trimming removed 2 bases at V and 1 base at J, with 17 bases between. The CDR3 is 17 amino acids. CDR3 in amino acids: CASSPNPAPRSNTEAFF. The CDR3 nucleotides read TGTGCCAGCTCACCAAACCCCGCGCCCAGGTCGAACACTGAAGCTTTCTTT.

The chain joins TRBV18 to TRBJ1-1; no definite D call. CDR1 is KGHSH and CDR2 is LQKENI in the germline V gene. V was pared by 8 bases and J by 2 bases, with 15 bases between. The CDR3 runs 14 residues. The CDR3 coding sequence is TGTGCCAGCGACTCACCGGTTACAAACACTGAAGCTTTCTTT. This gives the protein CASDSPVTNTEAFF. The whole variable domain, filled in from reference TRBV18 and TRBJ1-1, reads NAGVMQNPRHLVRRRGQEARLRCSPMKGHSHVYWYRQLPEEGLKFMVYLQKENIIDESGMPKERFSAEFPKEGPSILRIQQVVRGDSAAYFCASDSPVTNTEAFFGQGTRLTVV.

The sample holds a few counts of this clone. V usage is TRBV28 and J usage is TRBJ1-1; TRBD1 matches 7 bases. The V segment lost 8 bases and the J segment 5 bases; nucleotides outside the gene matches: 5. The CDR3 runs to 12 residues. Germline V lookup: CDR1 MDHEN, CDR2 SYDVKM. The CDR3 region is CASGTTGTEAFF. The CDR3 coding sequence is TGTGCCAGCGGAACGACAGGGACTGAAGCTTTCTTT.

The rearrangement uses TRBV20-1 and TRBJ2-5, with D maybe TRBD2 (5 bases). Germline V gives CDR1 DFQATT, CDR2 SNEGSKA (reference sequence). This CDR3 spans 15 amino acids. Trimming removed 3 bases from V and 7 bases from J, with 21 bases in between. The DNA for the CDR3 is TGCAGTGCTAGTGCGACGAGCGGTGCGGCGGGGACCCAGTACTTC. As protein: CSASATSGAAGTQYF.

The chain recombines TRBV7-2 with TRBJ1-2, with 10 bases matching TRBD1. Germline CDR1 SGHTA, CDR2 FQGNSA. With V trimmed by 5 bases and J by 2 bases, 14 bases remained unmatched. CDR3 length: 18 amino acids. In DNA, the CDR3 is TGTGCCAGCAGCAGAACGCTGAGACAGGGGGCTTTAAACTATGGCTACACCTTC. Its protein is CASSRTLRQGALNYGYTF.

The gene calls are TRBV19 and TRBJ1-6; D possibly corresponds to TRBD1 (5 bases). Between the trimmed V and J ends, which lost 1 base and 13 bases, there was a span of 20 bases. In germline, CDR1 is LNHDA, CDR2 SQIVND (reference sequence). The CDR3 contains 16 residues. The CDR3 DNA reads TGTGCCAGTAGTATAGGGGCAGGCACAGGTCTCAATCCCCTCCACTTT. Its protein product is CASSIGAGTGLNPLHF.

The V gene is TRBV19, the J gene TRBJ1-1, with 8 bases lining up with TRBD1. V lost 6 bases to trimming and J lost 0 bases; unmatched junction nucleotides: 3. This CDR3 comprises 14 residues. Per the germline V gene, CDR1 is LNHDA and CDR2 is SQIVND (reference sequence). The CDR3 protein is CASSLDRVNTEAFF. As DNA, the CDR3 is TGTGCCAGTAGCCTGGACAGGGTGAACACTGAAGCTTTCTTT. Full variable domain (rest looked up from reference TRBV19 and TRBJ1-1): DGGITQSPKYLFRKEGQNVTLSCEQNLNHDAMYWYRQDPGQGLRLIYYSQIVNDFQKGDIAEGYSVSREKKESFPLTVTSAQKNPTAFYLCASSLDRVNTEAFFGQGTRLTVV.

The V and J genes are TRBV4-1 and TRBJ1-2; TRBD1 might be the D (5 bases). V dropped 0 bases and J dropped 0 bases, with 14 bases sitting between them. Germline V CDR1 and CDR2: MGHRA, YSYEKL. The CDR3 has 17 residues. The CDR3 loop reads CASSQDQGLGPNYGYTF. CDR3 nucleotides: TGCGCCAGCAGCCAAGATCAGGGCCTAGGGCCTAACTATGGCTACACCTTC.

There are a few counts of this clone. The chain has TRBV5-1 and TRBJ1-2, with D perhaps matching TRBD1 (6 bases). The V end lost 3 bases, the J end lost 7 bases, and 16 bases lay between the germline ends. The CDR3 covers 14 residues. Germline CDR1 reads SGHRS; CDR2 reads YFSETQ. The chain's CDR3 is CASSSGEGVIGYTF. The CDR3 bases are TGCGCCAGCAGCTCCGGGGAGGGGGTGATTGGCTACACCTTC.